This TCR beta chain was observed in a study of shared clonotypes between healthy human individuals. Running of the assay took place at deep level. Amplification in unsorted PBMC replicate PCRs started from around 0.3 ug DNA, which equals 28,000 or so T cell genomes. Per the study methods: Filtering of immunoSEQ junctional sequences could not match full-length read filtering. Using immunoSEQ multiplex PCR, the repertoire was profiled, and TCRdb retains in-frame clones only, with some absent. That table is the source of V, J and clone size, and D and trimming were worked out from the DNA. This table holds 450,000 to 500,000 clones, 81% found once. This CDR3 region has 14 residues. Trimming took 7 bases from V and 7 from J, leaving 16 bases between them.

The chain recombines TRBV6-7 with TRBJ1-4; the D gene is possibly TRBD1 (5 bases). TRBV6-7 is filed as an ORF, its function uncertain. This TCR was sampled from a woman in her 40s in good health. Some clones in this sample may be carry-over from other donors' samples. Material for sequencing was PBMCs. The CDR3 DNA follows: TGTGCCAGCACGAGGGGTAAGGGTGGTGAAAAACTGTTTTTT. This gives the protein CASTRGKGGEKLFF.